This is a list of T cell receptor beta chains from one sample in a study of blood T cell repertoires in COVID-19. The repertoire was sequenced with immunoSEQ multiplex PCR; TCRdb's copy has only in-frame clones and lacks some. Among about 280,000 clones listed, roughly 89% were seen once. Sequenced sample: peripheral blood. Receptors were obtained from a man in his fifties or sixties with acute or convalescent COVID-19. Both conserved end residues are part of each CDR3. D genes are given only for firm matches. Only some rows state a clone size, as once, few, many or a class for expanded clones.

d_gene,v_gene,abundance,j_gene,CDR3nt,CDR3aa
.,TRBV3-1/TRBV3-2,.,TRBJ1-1,TGTGCCAGCAGCCCCCTGGGCATCAACACTGAAGCTTTCTTT,CASSPLGINTEAFF
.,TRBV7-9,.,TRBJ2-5,TGTGCCAGCAGCTTCAGGGTCGGGCAAGAGACCCAGTACTTC,CASSFRVGQETQYF
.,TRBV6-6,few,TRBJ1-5,TGTGCCAGCAGTGCCAATCAGCAGCCCCAGCATTTT,CASSANQQPQHF
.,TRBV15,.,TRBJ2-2,TGTGCCACCAAGCCAGGGCAAGGAGCCGGGGAGCTGTTTTTT,CATKPGQGAGELFF
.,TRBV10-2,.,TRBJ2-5,TGCGCCAGCAGTGGTGAGCAAGAGACCCAGTACTTC,CASSGEQETQYF
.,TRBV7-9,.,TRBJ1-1,TGTGCCAGCAGCCCACTGAGACAGGTGAACACTGAAGCTTTCTTT,CASSPLRQVNTEAFF
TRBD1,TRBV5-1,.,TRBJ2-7,TGCGCCAGCAGCACACCGACAGGGCTCTACGAGCAGTACTTC,CASSTPTGLYEQYF
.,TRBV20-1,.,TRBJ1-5,TGCAGTGCTAGTGGTCCGCTCAGTCAGCCCCAGCATTTT,CSASGPLSQPQHF
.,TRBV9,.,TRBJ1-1,TGTGCCAGCAGCGTCGGGGAGGGAAATGAAGCTTTCTTT,CASSVGEGNEAFF
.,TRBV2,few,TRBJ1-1,TGTGCCAGCATGTTACGAGGAATGAACACTGAAGCTTTCTTT,CASMLRGMNTEAFF
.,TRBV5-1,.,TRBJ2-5,TGCGCCAGCAGCCACACCGGGACACCTCAAGAGACCCAGTACTTC,CASSHTGTPQETQYF
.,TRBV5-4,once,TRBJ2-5,TGTGCCAGCAGCTTTACAGACGGTCAAGAGACCCAGTACTTC,CASSFTDGQETQYF
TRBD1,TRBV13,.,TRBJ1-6,TGTGCCAGCAGCTTAAGTGGACAGGGAACCAATTCACCCCTCCACTTT,CASSLSGQGTNSPLHF
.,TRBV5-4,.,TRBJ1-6,TGTGCCAGCAGCTTGGCGGGCCAGGGATATTCACCCCTCCACTTT,CASSLAGQGYSPLHF
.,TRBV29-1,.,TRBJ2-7,TGCAGCGTTGAAGCCCCTTTTTGGGGCCGAGGGGGTAGCGAGCAGTACTTC,CSVEAPFWGRGGSEQYF
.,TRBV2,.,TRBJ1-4,TGTGCCAGCAGTGAAGTGAGGGCGGAAAAACTGTTTTTT,CASSEVRAEKLFF
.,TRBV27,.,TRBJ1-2,TGTGCCAGCAGTTTATCGAAAGGGGTGGGCTACACCTTC,CASSLSKGVGYTF
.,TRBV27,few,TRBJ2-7,TGTGCCAGCAGTTTACCCGGCTACGAGCAGTACTTC,CASSLPGYEQYF
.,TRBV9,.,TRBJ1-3,TGTGCCAGCACCGCTCAGGCGGGGAACACCATATATTTT,CASTAQAGNTIYF
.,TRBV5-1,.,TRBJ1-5,TGCGCCAGCAGCTTTGGGGGGGTTAATCAGCCCCAGCATTTT,CASSFGGVNQPQHF
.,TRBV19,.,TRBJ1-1,TGTGCCAGTAACTTACTGATGAACACTGAAGCTTTCTTT,CASNLLMNTEAFF
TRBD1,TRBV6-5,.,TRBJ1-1,TGTGCCAGCAGCCTGACAGGGTCGGGCACTGAAGCTTTCTTT,CASSLTGSGTEAFF
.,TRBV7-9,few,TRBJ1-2,TGTGCCAGCAGCTTGGAGTATGGCTACACCTTC,CASSLEYGYTF
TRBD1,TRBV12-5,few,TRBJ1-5,TGTGCTAGTGGTTTGAGTTTGGGACAGGGGCGTTATAGCAATCAGCCCCAGCATTTT,CASGLSLGQGRYSNQPQHF
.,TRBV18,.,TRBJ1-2,TGTGCCAGCTCACCACCCTTTCTCGGCTACACCTTC,CASSPPFLGYTF
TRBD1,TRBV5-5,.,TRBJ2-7,TGTGCCAGCAGCTTGGGGGACAGAGACTCCTACGAGCAGTACTTC,CASSLGDRDSYEQYF
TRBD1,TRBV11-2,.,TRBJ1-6,TGTGCCAGCAGCGTAGTGGGACAGGGTCATTCACCCCTCCACTTT,CASSVVGQGHSPLHF
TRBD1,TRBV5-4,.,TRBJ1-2,TGTGCCAGCAGCTTGGCGGACAACAGGGGCCGTGGCTACACCTTC,CASSLADNRGRGYTF
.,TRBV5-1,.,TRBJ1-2,TGCGCCAGCAGCTTAATAGTCGTCGGCTATGGCTACACCTTC,CASSLIVVGYGYTF
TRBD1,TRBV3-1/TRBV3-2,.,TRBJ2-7,TGTGCCAGCAGCCCGGGACAGGGGGTCTACGAGCAGTACTTC,CASSPGQGVYEQYF
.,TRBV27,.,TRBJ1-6,TGTGCCAGCAGTTTAGAGAGAGGGTGGCCCCTCCACTTT,CASSLERGWPLHF
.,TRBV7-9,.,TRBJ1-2,TGTGCCAGCAGCCTAGGACAGACTAACTATGGCTACACCTTC,CASSLGQTNYGYTF
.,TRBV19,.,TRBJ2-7,TGTGCCAGTAGTATAGGGAGGGGCAGGGCCTACGAGCAGTACTTC,CASSIGRGRAYEQYF
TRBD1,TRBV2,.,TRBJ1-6,TGTGCCAGCAGAAACAGGGGTGGTAATTCACCCCTCCACTTT,CASRNRGGNSPLHF
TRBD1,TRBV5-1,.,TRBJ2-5,TGCGTAACGTCGGGACAGGGGGCCGGAGAGACCCAGTACTTC,CVTSGQGAGETQYF